The clone carrying this TCR beta chain was seen ten or more times. Its antigen is not known. This specimen comes from a study of T-cell memory formation after mild COVID-19. This CDR3 spans 15 amino acids. Germline V gene sequence: CDR1 MNHEY, CDR2 SVGAGI. The V and J ends lost 2 bases and 3 bases, in that order; junction bases with no gene match: 4. One entry per CDR3 protein results from TCRdb running MiXCR on the 5' RACE reads. The profile shows around 130,000 distinct CDR3 sequences, roughly 6.2% of them singletons. Whole-study findings and limits: Clones contracting day 15 to 85 were balanced CD4/CD8; later expanders leaned CD4+.

The source of this sequence is an adult woman who had mild COVID-19 (a few samples of this study predate the infection). Cell type and time point are not known. This sequence joins TRBV6-5 and TRBJ2-7; 10 positions match TRBD1. Sequences were obtained from PBMCs or a T cell subset sorted from them (not recorded which). The CDR3 DNA reads as TGTGCCAGCAGTTACCCTGGACAGGGGGGCTACGAGCAGTACTTC. Translating it yields CASSYPGQGGYEQYF.